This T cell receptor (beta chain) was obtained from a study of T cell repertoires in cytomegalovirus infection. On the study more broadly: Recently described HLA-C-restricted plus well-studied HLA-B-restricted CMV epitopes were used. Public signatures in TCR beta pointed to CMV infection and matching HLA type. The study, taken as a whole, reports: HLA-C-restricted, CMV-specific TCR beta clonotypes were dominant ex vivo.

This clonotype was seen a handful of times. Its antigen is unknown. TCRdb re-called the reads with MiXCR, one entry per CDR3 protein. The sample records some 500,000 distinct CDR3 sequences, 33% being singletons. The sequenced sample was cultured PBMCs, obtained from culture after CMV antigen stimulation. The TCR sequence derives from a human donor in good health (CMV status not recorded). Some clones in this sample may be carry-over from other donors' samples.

The CDR3 spells CASSDAAGGLLRDNEQFF. The DNA of the CDR3 is TGTGCCAGCAGTGACGCGGCGGGAGGGCTTCTTCGGGACAATGAGCAGTTCTTC. The rearrangement uses TRBV6-1 and TRBJ2-1; the match to TRBD2 covers 9 bases. CDR1 and CDR2 (germline): MNHNS, SASEGT. Trimming at V came to 3 bases and at J to 5 bases, leaving 14 bases not matched to a gene. CDR3 length: 18 residues.